These 3 T cell receptor beta chains originate from one sample sequenced in a study of T cell responses to AZD1222 COVID-19 vaccine. Libraries were prepared by immunoSEQ multiplex PCR; TCRdb keeps only in-frame clonotypes and omits some of them. The sample has more than 95,000 clones; approximately 93% are singletons. Here the sequenced sample was peripheral blood, taken on day 0 of AZD1222 vaccination. The origin of the receptors is an adult in good health.

The chain carries TRBV19 and TRBJ1-2, with 7 nucleotides matching TRBD1. V trimming: 7 bases; J trimming: 6 bases; junction bases outside the gene matches: 17. This CDR3 is 16 amino acids long. Germline V gene sequence: CDR1 LNHDA, CDR2 SQIVND (reference sequence). CDR3 residues: CASTWGGAGGVDGYTF. The CDR3 coding sequence is TGTGCCAGTACCTGGGGTGGGGCAGGGGGAGTGGATGGCTACACCTTC.

V usage is TRBV27 and J usage is TRBJ1-4; 7 bases agree with TRBD1. CDR3 length: 14 residues. CDR1 is MNHEY and CDR2 is SMNVEV in the germline V gene (reference sequence). Trimming cost V 5 bases and J 11 bases; bases outside gene matches: 11. The CDR3 protein is CASSVTQGQPKLFF. The CDR3, as DNA: TGTGCCAGCAGTGTAACCCAGGGACAGCCTAAACTGTTTTTT.

This sequence joins TRBV13 and TRBJ2-5, with a weak D call TRBD2 (5 bases). CDR1 is PRHDT, CDR2 FYEKMQ, per germline (reference sequence). The CDR3 sequence is 15 residues long. V lost 3 bases to trimming and J lost 1 base, with 12 bases between them. The CDR3 loop is CASSFGARAQETQYF. CDR3 bases: TGTGCCAGCAGCTTCGGCGCGCGGGCCCAAGAGACCCAGTACTTC.